Following are 27 T cell receptor beta chains from one sample sequenced in a study of blood T cell repertoires in COVID-19 (dated by TCRdb to 2020 to 2022). The library was generated by the immunoSEQ multiplex PCR assay. In its TCRdb copy, this immuneACCESS table keeps in-frame sequences only and misses some clones. Where compared with another copy, unresolved V genes explain less than half of these, and the others have no known cause. The sample has about 110,000 clones on record, around nine tenths of them singletons. The leading ten clones occupy 4% to 5% of the sample. Sequencing input: peripheral blood. These receptor sequences come from a man aged 35 to 55 with acute or convalescent COVID-19.

The rearrangement uses TRBV5-4 and TRBJ1-1; tentatively, D is TRBD1 (5 bases). V was pared by 5 bases and J by 0 bases, with 17 bases between. In germline, CDR1 is SGHNT, CDR2 YYREEE (reference sequence). The CDR3 spans 16 residues. CDR3 nucleotide sequence: TGTGCCAGCAGTACAGGTCCAGGCAGGGTGAACACTGAAGCTTTCTTT. Translating gives CASSTGPGRVNTEAFF.

Comments on this clone: The sample holds other DNA sequences that translate to the same CDR3. The J gene is TRBJ2-3, the V gene TRBV7-8; 9 nucleotides match TRBD2. The CDR3 extends over 16 amino acids. Germline assignment: CDR1 SGHVS and CDR2 FQNEAQ. V lost 1 base and J lost 3; bases outside the gene matches: 5. The CDR3 coding sequence is TGTGCCAGCAGCTTAGTTAGCGGGGGCCAGACAGATACGCAGTATTTT. Its translation: CASSLVSGGQTDTQYF.

The chain employs TRBV11-2 and TRBJ2-3; 7 bases are shared with TRBD2. V trimming: 0 bases; J trimming: 0 bases; junction bases outside the gene matches: 9. The CDR3 consists of 18 residues. The germline gives CDR1 SGHAT, CDR2 FQNNGV. CDR3 loop: CASSLESSGDTSTDTQYF. Written as DNA, the CDR3 is TGTGCCAGCAGCTTAGAATCTAGCGGAGATACTAGCACAGATACGCAGTATTTT.

The DNA for the CDR3 is TGTGCCAGCAGCGTTCTCCCCCGACTAGCGGGAGGAACAGATACGCAGTATTTT. This translates into CASSVLPRLAGGTDTQYF. The V and J genes are TRBV9 and TRBJ2-3; 13 bases match TRBD2. Germline V CDR1 and CDR2: SGDLS, YYNGEE. V shed 2 bases, J shed 3 bases, and the junction held 9 bases outside the gene matches. The CDR3 spans 18 residues.

The chain joins TRBV19 to TRBJ1-4; TRBD1 agrees at 9 bases. The CDR3 runs to 14 residues. Germline lookup yields CDR1 LNHDA and CDR2 SQIVND (reference sequence). After removal of 4 bases from V and 6 bases from J, the junction contained 3 bases not matched to a gene. Written as DNA, the CDR3 is TGTGCCAGTAGTAACGACAGGGGGGATGAAAAACTGTTTTTT. It specifies CASSNDRGDEKLFF.

The rearrangement links TRBV4-3 to TRBJ2-5; 9 nucleotides agree with TRBD2. With 1 base clipped from V and 5 bases from J, the junction kept 11 bases outside the gene matches. The length of the CDR3 is 17 residues. CDR1 LGHNA and CDR2 YSLEER come from the germline V gene. The CDR3 reads CASSQGAVAGGHETQYF. CDR3 DNA: TGCGCCAGCAGCCAAGGGGCGGTTGCGGGGGGGCATGAGACCCAGTACTTC.

This chain connects TRBV6-5 to TRBJ2-1; D remains unclear. The CDR3 spans 11 residues. CDR1 MNHEY and CDR2 SVGAGI come from the germline V gene. V was pared by 4 bases and J by 7 bases, with 5 bases between. CDR3 sequence reads: CASSSTNEQFF. CDR3 DNA sequence: TGTGCCAGCAGTTCCACAAATGAGCAGTTCTTC.

This clone was counted between two and nine times. The gene calls are TRBV6-5 and TRBJ1-1; TRBD1 might be the D (5 bases). The CDR3 consists of 14 residues. Germline V gives CDR1 MNHEY, CDR2 SVGAGI. With 10 bases removed from V and 3 bases from J, the gap between germline ends came to 18 bases. The CDR3 sequence: CATLTPGGDTEAFF. The CDR3, as DNA: TGTGCCACCCTAACCCCTGGAGGGGACACTGAAGCTTTCTTT.

The J gene is TRBJ1-5, the V gene TRBV10-3, with D perhaps matching TRBD1 (6 bases). Germline V CDR1 and CDR2: ENHRY, SYGVKD. V was cut by 2 bases and J by 3 bases, with 17 bases left in between. This CDR3 has 17 amino acids. CDR3 region: CAISEAVGGGSNQPQHF. In nucleotides, the CDR3 is TGTGCCATCAGTGAGGCGGTAGGGGGGGGATCCAATCAGCCCCAGCATTTT.

This clone came up once. V and J are TRBV27 and TRBJ2-7; possibly TRBD2 for D (6 bases). The V and J ends lost 6 bases and 0 bases respectively, with 12 bases between them. CDR3 size: 14 residues. Germline lookup yields CDR1 MNHEY and CDR2 SMNVEV (reference sequence). CDR3 sequence: CASRSGRSSYEQYF. The CDR3 DNA reads TGTGCCAGCAGGAGCGGGCGCAGCTCCTACGAGCAGTACTTC.

The chain couples TRBV5-8 to TRBJ1-6; D is possibly TRBD1 (5 bases). This CDR3 contains 16 residues. The ends were cut back, 2 bases at V and 6 bases at J, with 15 bases in the middle. Germline assignment: CDR1 SGHTS and CDR2 YDEGEE. DNA for the CDR3: TGTGCCAGCAGCTTCTACAGGAGTTCAAGTAATTCACCCCTCCACTTT. Its translation is CASSFYRSSSNSPLHF.

V and J are TRBV27 and TRBJ1-2, with a tentative D call TRBD1 (6 bases). Germline CDR1 MNHEY, CDR2 SMNVEV (reference sequence). This CDR3 region has 13 residues. Trimming cost V 11 bases and J 6 bases, with 19 bases left between them. As DNA, the CDR3 is TGTGCCGCGCGTCGGGCAGGGGAAAATGGCTACACCTTC. Its translation is CAARRAGENGYTF.

V gene TRBV18 combines with J gene TRBJ2-1; D is perhaps TRBD2 (5 bases). Trimming left V 5 bases short and J 8 bases short, with 10 bases between. CDR3 length: 12 residues. Germline assignment: CDR1 KGHSH and CDR2 LQKENI. The CDR3 loop reads CASSDGGDEQFF. The DNA for the CDR3 is TGTGCCAGCTCAGATGGAGGTGATGAGCAGTTCTTC.

The rearrangement uses TRBV5-1 and TRBJ1-5; 7 nucleotides align to TRBD1. V was pared by 0 bases and J by 5 bases, with 11 bases of the junction left unmatched. CDR1 and CDR2 from the germline V gene are SGHRS and YFSETQ. CDR3 length: 17 residues. The CDR3 protein is CASSLDPTGMRDQPQHF. The CDR3 DNA reads TGCGCCAGCAGCTTGGACCCGACAGGGATGAGGGATCAGCCCCAGCATTTT.

This clone was observed a single time. The CDR3 DNA reads TGTGCCAGCAGTTCACCGGGTGGCTCTGGGGCCAACGTCCTGACTTTC. Translated: CASSSPGGSGANVLTF. This chain connects TRBV6-6 to TRBJ2-6; no definite D call. V was shortened by 4 bases and J by 0 bases, with 10 bases between the two germline ends. The length of the CDR3 is 16 residues. CDR1 and CDR2 (germline): MNHNY, SVGAGI (reference sequence).

V gene TRBV5-4 combines with J gene TRBJ2-7; TRBD2 matches at 15 bases. Germline V gives CDR1 SGHNT, CDR2 YYREEE (reference sequence). J was trimmed by 6 bases and V by 4 bases; bases with no gene match: 8. The CDR3 totals 16 residues. Here the CDR3 reads CASSRGLAGGGGEQYF. The CDR3, as DNA: TGTGCCAGCAGCAGGGGACTAGCGGGAGGAGGGGGCGAGCAGTACTTC.

The CDR3 DNA reads as TGTGCCAGCAGCGCTTCCGGGACAGCGTATGGCTACACCTTC. Translating it yields CASSASGTAYGYTF. The rearrangement links TRBV9 to TRBJ1-2; 7 positions match TRBD1. Germline V CDR1 and CDR2: SGDLS, YYNGEE. The V gene end was trimmed by 3 bases and the J gene end by 5 bases; junction bases not matched to a gene: 7. The length of the CDR3 is 14 residues.

The gene calls are TRBV19 and TRBJ1-1; perhaps TRBD1 as D (6 bases). The V gene lost 6 bases and the J gene lost 4 bases, with 15 bases spanning the gap. This CDR3 comprises 14 residues. The germline gives CDR1 LNHDA, CDR2 SQIVND (reference sequence). This CDR3 reads CASSTGGLGTEAFF. DNA for the CDR3: TGTGCCAGTAGCACCGGGGGGCTCGGCACTGAAGCTTTCTTT. Variable domain in full (rest from reference TRBV19 and TRBJ1-1): DGGITQSPKYLFRKEGQNVTLSCEQNLNHDAMYWYRQDPGQGLRLIYYSQIVNDFQKGDIAEGYSVSREKKESFPLTVTSAQKNPTAFYLCASSTGGLGTEAFFGQGTRLTVV.

The chain carries TRBV11-2 and TRBJ1-5; TRBD1 aligns across 7 bases. CDR1 and CDR2 (germline): SGHAT, FQNNGV. V was pared by 5 bases and J by 2 bases, with 6 bases of the junction left unmatched. The CDR3 contains 15 residues. CDR3 coding DNA: TGTGCCAGCAGCCGTGACACAGGGGGCAATCAGCCCCAGCATTTT. Protein sequence: CASSRDTGGNQPQHF.

As concerns this clone: A read error may produce the germline difference seen at one junction end. V and J are TRBV2 and TRBJ2-7; 7 bases map to TRBD1. This CDR3 comprises 13 residues. Per germline, CDR1 SNHLY and CDR2 FYNNEI. The CDR3 loop reads CASSEGTDYEQYF. The CDR3 DNA reads TGTGCCAGCAGCGAAGGGACAGACTACGAGCAGTACTTC.

This chain's CDR3 is CASSDRGVNTEAFF. In DNA, the CDR3 is TGTGCCAGTAGCGACAGGGGGGTGAACACTGAAGCTTTCTTT. V and J are TRBV19 and TRBJ1-1; 9 bases align to TRBD1. V lost 6 bases to trimming and J lost 0 bases; unmatched junction nucleotides: 2. CDR1 and CDR2 (germline): LNHDA, SQIVND (reference sequence). This CDR3 comprises 14 residues. The variable domain in full, completed from reference TRBV19 and TRBJ1-1, reads DGGITQSPKYLFRKEGQNVTLSCEQNLNHDAMYWYRQDPGQGLRLIYYSQIVNDFQKGDIAEGYSVSREKKESFPLTVTSAQKNPTAFYLCASSDRGVNTEAFFGQGTRLTVV.

This chain uses TRBV3-1 (or the pseudogene TRBV3-2) with TRBJ2-2; TRBD1 matches 9 bases. Looked up from germline, CDR1 is LGHDT and CDR2 is YNNKEL (reference sequence). The CDR3 length is 18 residues. The ends lost 0 bases at V and 0 bases at J; junction bases unmatched: 5. CDR3 in DNA: TGTGCCAGCAGCCAAGAGTTAGGACAGGGGACGAACACCGGGGAGCTGTTTTTT. Amino acid sequence: CASSQELGQGTNTGELFF.

A single count supports this clone. This chain connects TRBV5-4 to TRBJ2-5; the match to TRBD1 covers 11 bases. Trimming removed 4 bases from V and 2 bases from J; junction bases left unmatched: 4. Germline V gene data show CDR1 as SGHNT and CDR2 as YYREEE (reference sequence). The CDR3 covers 15 residues. CDR3 DNA: TGTGCCAGCAGCCCGGGGGACAGGGGGCAAGAGACCCAGTACTTC. The encoded protein is CASSPGDRGQETQYF. Combining the CDR3 with reference TRBV5-4 and TRBJ2-5 gives the whole variable domain ETGVTQSPTHLIKTRGQQVTLRCSSQSGHNTVSWYQQALGQGPQFIFQYYREEENGRGNFPPRFSGLQFPNYSSELNVNALELDDSALYLCASSPGDRGQETQYFGPGTRLLVL.

This rearrangement joins TRBV5-5 to TRBJ1-2; D may be TRBD1 (6 bases). V dropped 2 bases and J dropped 7 bases, with 12 bases sitting between them. The germline gives CDR1 SGHKS, CDR2 YYEKEE (reference sequence). The CDR3 loop spans 13 amino acids. The CDR3 spells CASSLARGSGYTF. CDR3 DNA: TGTGCCAGCAGCTTAGCCAGGGGCAGTGGCTACACCTTC.

The J gene is TRBJ1-2, the V gene TRBV7-9; TRBD1 matches 7 bases. The junction had 2 bases not matched to a gene; V was cut back by 1 base and J by 3 bases. This CDR3 region has 14 residues. CDR1 is SEHNR and CDR2 is FQNEAQ in the germline V gene (reference sequence). The DNA of the CDR3 is TGTGCCAGCAGCTTAGGTGGACAGGACTATGGCTACACCTTC. It codes for CASSLGGQDYGYTF.

This rearrangement joins TRBV30 to TRBJ1-5, with a possible D match to TRBD1 (6 bases). The CDR3 contains 15 residues. Germline CDR1 GTSNPN, CDR2 SVGIG (reference sequence). Deletions cut 0 bases from V and 2 bases from J, with 11 bases between. In DNA form, the CDR3 reads TGTGCCTGGAGTGTACAACAGGGAGGCAATCAGCCCCAGCATTTT. Translated, it gives CAWSVQQGGNQPQHF.

The chain employs TRBV29-1 and TRBJ2-3; 8 bases map to TRBD2. V lost 4 bases and J lost 11; bases outside the gene matches: 8. From germline, CDR1 is SQVTM and CDR2 ANQGSEA. The CDR3 has 12 amino acids. The CDR3 DNA is TGCAGCGTTGCCGGACTAGCCTCGAGGCAGTATTTT. Translation: CSVAGLASRQYF.